This paragraph covers one T cell receptor (beta chain) sequence. The source of the sample is a study of blood T cell repertoires in COVID-19. The assay was immunoSEQ multiplex PCR, and TCRdb's table has in-frame clones only and misses some. Here the sample spans some 250,000 clones, 80% to 90% being singletons. The CDR3 totals 14 residues. CDR1 is SGHTA, CDR2 FQGNSA, per germline. V gave up 2 bases and J gave up 1 base, with 8 bases separating them. The clonotype comes from a young man who had recovered from COVID-19. V is TRBV7-2 and J is TRBJ1-1; D unresolved. The sequenced material came from peripheral blood. The CDR3 region has the DNA TGTGCCAGCAGCTTATTTGGGAGGAACACTGAAGCTTTCTTT. This encodes CASSLFGRNTEAFF.